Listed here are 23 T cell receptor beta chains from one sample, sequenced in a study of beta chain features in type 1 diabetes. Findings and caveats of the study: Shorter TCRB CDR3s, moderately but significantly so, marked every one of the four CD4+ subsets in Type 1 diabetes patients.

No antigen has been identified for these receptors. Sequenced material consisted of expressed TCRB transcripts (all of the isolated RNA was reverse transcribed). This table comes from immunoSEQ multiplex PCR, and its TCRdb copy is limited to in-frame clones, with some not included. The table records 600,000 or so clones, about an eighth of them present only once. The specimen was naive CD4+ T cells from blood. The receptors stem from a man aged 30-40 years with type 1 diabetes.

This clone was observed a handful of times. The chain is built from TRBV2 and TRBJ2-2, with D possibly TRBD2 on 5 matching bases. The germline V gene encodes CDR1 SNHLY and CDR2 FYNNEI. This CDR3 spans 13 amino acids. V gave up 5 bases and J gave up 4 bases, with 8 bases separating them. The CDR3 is CASSSDFTGELFF. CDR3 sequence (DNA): TGTGCCAGCAGTTCGGACTTCACCGGGGAGCTGTTTTTT.

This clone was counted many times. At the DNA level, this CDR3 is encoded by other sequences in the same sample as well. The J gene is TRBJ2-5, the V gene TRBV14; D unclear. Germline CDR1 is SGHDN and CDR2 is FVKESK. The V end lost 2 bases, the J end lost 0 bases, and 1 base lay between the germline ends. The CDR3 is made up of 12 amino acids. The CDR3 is CASSQNQETQYF. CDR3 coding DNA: TGTGCCAGCAGCCAAAACCAAGAGACCCAGTACTTC.

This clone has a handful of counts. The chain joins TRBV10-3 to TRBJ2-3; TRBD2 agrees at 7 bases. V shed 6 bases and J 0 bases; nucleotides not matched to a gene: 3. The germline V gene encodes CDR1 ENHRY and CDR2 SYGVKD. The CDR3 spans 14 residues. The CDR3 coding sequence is TGTGCCATCAGGTTAGCGGGCAGCACAGATACGCAGTATTTT. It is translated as CAIRLAGSTDTQYF.

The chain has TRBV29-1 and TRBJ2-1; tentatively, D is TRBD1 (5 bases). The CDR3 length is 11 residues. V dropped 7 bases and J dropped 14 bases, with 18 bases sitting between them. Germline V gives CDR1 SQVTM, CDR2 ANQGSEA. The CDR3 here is CSARLGEGEFF. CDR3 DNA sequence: TGCAGCGCCAGGTTAGGAGAAGGGGAGTTCTTC.

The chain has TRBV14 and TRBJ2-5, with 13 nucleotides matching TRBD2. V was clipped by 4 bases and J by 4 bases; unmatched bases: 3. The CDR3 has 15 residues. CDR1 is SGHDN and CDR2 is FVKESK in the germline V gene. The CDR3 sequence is CASSPRTSGGETQYF. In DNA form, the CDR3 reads TGTGCCAGCAGCCCGCGGACTAGCGGGGGAGAGACCCAGTACTTC.

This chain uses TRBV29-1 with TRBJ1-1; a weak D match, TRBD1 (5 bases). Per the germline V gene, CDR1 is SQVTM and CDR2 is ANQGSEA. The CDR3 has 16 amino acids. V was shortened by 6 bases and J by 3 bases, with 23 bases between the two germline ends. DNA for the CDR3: TGCAGCGTCGGGCCTGTGAGGGGCGCGGCGGACACTGAAGCTTTCTTT. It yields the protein CSVGPVRGAADTEAFF.

The CDR3 DNA reads TGTGCCAGCAGCGGACAGATCTATAATTCACCCCTCCACTTT. This codes for CASSGQIYNSPLHF. This rearrangement joins TRBV11-2 to TRBJ1-6, with D perhaps TRBD1 (6 bases). Trimming shortened V by 5 bases and J by 3 bases, and 8 bases separated the two germline ends. In germline, CDR1 is SGHAT, CDR2 FQNNGV. The CDR3 runs to 14 residues.

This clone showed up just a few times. The CDR3 DNA reads TGTGCCAGCAGCCAACAGGACTATGGCTACACCTTC. This codes for CASSQQDYGYTF. This chain uses TRBV11-1 with TRBJ1-2, with D perhaps TRBD1 (5 bases). Germline V gene sequence: CDR1 SGHAT, CDR2 FQDESV (reference sequence). This CDR3 is 12 amino acids long. V was cut by 5 bases and J by 3 bases, with 7 bases left in between.

CDR3 nucleotides: TGCGCCAGCAGCCAAAGCAGGGAAGGTTCGTCTAATGAAAAACTGTTTTTT. It specifies CASSQSREGSSNEKLFF. The chain has TRBV4-1 and TRBJ1-4; perhaps TRBD1 as D (5 bases). Trimming removed 2 bases from V and 3 bases from J, with 16 bases in between. The CDR3 length is 17 residues. Germline CDR1 reads MGHRA; CDR2 reads YSYEKL.

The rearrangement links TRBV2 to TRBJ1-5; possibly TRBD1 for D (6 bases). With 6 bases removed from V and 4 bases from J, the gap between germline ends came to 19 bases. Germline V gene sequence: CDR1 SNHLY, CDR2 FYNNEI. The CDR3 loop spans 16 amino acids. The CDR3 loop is CASSFNRAGGNQPQHF. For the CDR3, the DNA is TGTGCCAGCAGCTTCAACAGGGCAGGAGGGAATCAGCCCCAGCATTTT.

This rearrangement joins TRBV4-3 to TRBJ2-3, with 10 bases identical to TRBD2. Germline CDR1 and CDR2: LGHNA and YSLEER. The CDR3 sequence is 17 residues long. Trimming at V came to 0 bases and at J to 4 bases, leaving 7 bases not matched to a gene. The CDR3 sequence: CASSQDIASGGPDTQYF. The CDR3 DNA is TGCGCCAGCAGCCAAGATATCGCTAGCGGGGGCCCAGATACGCAGTATTTT.

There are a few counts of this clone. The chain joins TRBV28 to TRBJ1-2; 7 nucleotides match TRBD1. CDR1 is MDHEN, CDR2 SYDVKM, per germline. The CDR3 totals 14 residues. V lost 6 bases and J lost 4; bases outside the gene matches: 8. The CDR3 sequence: CASRIPGQLYGYTF. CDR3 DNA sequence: TGTGCCAGCAGGATCCCGGGACAGCTCTATGGCTACACCTTC.

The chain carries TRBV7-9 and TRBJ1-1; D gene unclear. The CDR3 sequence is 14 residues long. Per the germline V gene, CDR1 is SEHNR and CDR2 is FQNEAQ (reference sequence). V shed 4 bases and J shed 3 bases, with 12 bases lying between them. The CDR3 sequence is CASSSGSGDTEAFF. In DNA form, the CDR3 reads TGTGCCAGCAGCTCGGGCTCCGGGGACACTGAAGCTTTCTTT.

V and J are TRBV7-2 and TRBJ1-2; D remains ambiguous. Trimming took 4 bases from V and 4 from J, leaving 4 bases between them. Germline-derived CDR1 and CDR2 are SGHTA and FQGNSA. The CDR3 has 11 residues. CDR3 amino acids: CASSSLYGYTF. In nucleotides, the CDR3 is TGTGCCAGCAGCTCCCTCTATGGCTACACCTTC.

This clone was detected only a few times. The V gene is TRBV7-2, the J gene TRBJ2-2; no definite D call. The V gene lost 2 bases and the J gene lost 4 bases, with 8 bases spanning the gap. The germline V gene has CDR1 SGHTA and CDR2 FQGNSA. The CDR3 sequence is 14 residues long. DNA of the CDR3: TGTGCCAGCAGCTTACCAGCAATCACCGGGGAGCTGTTTTTT. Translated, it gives CASSLPAITGELFF. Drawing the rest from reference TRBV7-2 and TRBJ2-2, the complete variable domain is GAGVSQSPSNKVTEKGKDVELRCDPISGHTALYWYRQSLGQGLEFLIYFQGNSAPDKSGLPSDRFSAERTGGSVSTLTIQRTQQEDSAVYLCASSLPAITGELFFGEGSRLTVL.

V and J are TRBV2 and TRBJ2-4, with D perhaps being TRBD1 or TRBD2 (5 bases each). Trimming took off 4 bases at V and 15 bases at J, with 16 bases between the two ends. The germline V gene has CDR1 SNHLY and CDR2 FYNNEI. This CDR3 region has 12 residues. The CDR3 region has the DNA TGTGCCAGCAGTGTAGACAGCCGGCGGGCGTACTTC. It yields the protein CASSVDSRRAYF.

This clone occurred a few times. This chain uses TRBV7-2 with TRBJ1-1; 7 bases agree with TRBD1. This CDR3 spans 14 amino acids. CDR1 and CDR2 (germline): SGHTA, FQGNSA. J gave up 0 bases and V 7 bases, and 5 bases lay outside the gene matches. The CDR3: CASTQGGLNTEAFF. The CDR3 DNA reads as TGTGCCAGCACCCAAGGGGGCTTGAACACTGAAGCTTTCTTT.

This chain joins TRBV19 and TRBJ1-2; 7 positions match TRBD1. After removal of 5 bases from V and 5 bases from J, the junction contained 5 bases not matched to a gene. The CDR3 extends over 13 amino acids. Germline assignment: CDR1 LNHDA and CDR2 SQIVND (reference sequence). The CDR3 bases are TGTGCCAGTAGTGCCGGGACAGCGTATGGCTACACCTTC. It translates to CASSAGTAYGYTF.

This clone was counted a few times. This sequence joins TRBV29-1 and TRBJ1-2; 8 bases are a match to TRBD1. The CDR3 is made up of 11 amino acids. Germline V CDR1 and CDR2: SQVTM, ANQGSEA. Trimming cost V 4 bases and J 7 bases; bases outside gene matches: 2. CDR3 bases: TGCAGCGTTGGGACAGGGTTTGGCTACACCTTC. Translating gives CSVGTGFGYTF.

This chain's CDR3 is CASSLPGTASVKLFF. For the CDR3, the DNA is TGCGCCAGCAGCCTGCCTGGGACAGCATCGGTGAAGCTGTTTTTT. The genes are TRBV5-1 and TRBJ2-2; 7 bases are a match to TRBD1. In germline, CDR1 is SGHRS, CDR2 YFSETQ. V lost 4 bases to trimming and J lost 12 bases; unmatched junction nucleotides: 15. This CDR3 spans 15 amino acids.

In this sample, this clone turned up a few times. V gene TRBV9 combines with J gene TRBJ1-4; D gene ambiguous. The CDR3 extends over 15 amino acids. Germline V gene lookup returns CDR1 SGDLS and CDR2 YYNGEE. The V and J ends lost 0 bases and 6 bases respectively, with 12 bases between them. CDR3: CASSVESAGYEKLFF. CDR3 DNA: TGTGCCAGCAGCGTAGAATCCGCGGGTTATGAAAAACTGTTTTTT.

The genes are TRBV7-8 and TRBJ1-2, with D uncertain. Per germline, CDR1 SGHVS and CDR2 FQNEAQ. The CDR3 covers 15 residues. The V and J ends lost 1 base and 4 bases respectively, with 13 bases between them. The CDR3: CASSLVFSTAYGYTF. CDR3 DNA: TGTGCCAGCAGCTTAGTGTTTAGCACAGCCTATGGCTACACCTTC.

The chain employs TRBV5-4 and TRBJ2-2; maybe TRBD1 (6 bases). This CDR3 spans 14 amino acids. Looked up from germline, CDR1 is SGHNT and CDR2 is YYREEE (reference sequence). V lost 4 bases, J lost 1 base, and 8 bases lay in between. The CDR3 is CASSLQGNTGELFF. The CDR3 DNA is TGTGCCAGCAGCCTACAGGGGAACACCGGGGAGCTGTTTTTT. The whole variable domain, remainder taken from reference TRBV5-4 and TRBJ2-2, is ETGVTQSPTHLIKTRGQQVTLRCSSQSGHNTVSWYQQALGQGPQFIFQYYREEENGRGNFPPRFSGLQFPNYSSELNVNALELDDSALYLCASSLQGNTGELFFGEGSRLTVL.